Following are 21 T cell receptor beta chains from one sample sequenced in a study of cytotoxic CD8 clonotypes in ibrutinib-treated CLL. The method was immunoSEQ multiplex PCR; TCRdb's version includes in-frame clones alone and lacks a portion of them. This table has around 5,500 clones, more than 60% appearing once. The material sequenced was PBMCs, taken before ibrutinib treatment. The receptors stem from a human donor with chronic lymphocytic leukemia.

This chain connects TRBV4-1 to TRBJ1-3; D not certain. The V end was cut by 0 bases, the J end by 4 bases, with 4 bases between. The CDR3 contains 13 residues. Germline V gene lookup returns CDR1 MGHRA and CDR2 YSYEKL. This CDR3 reads CASSQDPGNTIYF. In DNA, the CDR3 is TGCGCCAGCAGCCAAGATCCGGGAAACACCATATATTTT.

The rearrangement joins TRBV19 to TRBJ2-5; D may be TRBD1 (6 bases). The CDR3 sequence is 11 residues long. Germline lookup yields CDR1 LNHDA and CDR2 SQIVND (reference sequence). V gave up 10 bases and J gave up 4 bases, with 10 bases separating them. CDR3 sequence reads: CATAGVETQYF. CDR3 coding DNA: TGTGCCACCGCAGGGGTAGAGACCCAGTACTTC.

The CDR3 DNA sequence: TGTGCCAGCAGCCAATGGACTAGCGGGGGACCTGAGACCCAGTACTTC. The encoded protein is CASSQWTSGGPETQYF. This sequence joins TRBV9 and TRBJ2-5, with 13 nucleotides matching TRBD2. The CDR3 loop spans 16 amino acids. The ends lost 4 bases at V and 5 bases at J; junction bases unmatched: 8. The germline gives CDR1 SGDLS, CDR2 YYNGEE.

The chain has TRBV19 and TRBJ2-2, with D perhaps matching TRBD2 (7 bases). Per the germline V gene, CDR1 is LNHDA and CDR2 is SQIVND (reference sequence). Deletions cut 5 bases from V and 3 bases from J, with 13 bases between. The CDR3 covers 15 residues. The CDR3 DNA reads as TGTGCCAGTAGTCTGCGGGGGCGTGACACCGGGGAGCTGTTTTTT. Its protein is CASSLRGRDTGELFF. The variable domain in full, completed from reference TRBV19 and TRBJ2-2, reads DGGITQSPKYLFRKEGQNVTLSCEQNLNHDAMYWYRQDPGQGLRLIYYSQIVNDFQKGDIAEGYSVSREKKESFPLTVTSAQKNPTAFYLCASSLRGRDTGELFFGEGSRLTVL.

The chain carries TRBV7-8 and TRBJ2-6; TRBD1 matches at 7 bases. The CDR3 covers 17 residues. V was clipped by 5 bases and J by 4 bases; unmatched bases: 11. Germline V lookup: CDR1 SGHVS, CDR2 FQNEAQ. The CDR3 region has the DNA TGTGCCAGCAGCCTCGACAGGGTGGGGTCCGGGGCCAACGTCCTGACTTTC. This sequence encodes CASSLDRVGSGANVLTF.

In its sample, this clone was seen once. This chain uses TRBV7-8 with TRBJ2-5, with a tentative D call TRBD2 (6 bases). CDR3 length: 14 amino acids. With 5 bases removed from V and 4 bases from J, the gap between germline ends came to 14 bases. The V gene's germline CDR1 is SGHVS and CDR2 FQNEAQ. As DNA, the CDR3 is TGTGCCAGCAGCCCGGGACTGGGGTCAGAGACCCAGTACTTC. Translating it yields CASSPGLGSETQYF. The variable domain in full, completed from reference TRBV7-8 and TRBJ2-5, reads GAGVSQSPRYKVAKRGQDVALRCDPISGHVSLFWYQQALGQGPEFLTYFQNEAQLDKSGLPSDRFFAERPEGSVSTLKIQRTQQEDSAVYLCASSPGLGSETQYFGPGTRLLVL.

This clone occurred a few times. The rearrangement joins TRBV7-9 to TRBJ1-5, with no clear D. Trimming took off 1 base at V and 6 bases at J, with 7 bases between the two ends. The CDR3 contains 13 residues. Germline V CDR1 and CDR2: SEHNR, FQNEAQ (reference sequence). In nucleotides, the CDR3 is TGTGCCAGCAGCTTAGGAGAGGGTCAGCCCCAGCATTTT. Translated: CASSLGEGQPQHF.

This chain links TRBV10-3 with TRBJ2-7; D remains ambiguous. The CDR3 runs 13 residues. Germline V lookup: CDR1 ENHRY, CDR2 SYGVKD. V lost 11 bases to trimming and J lost 0 bases, with 14 bases between them. The CDR3 region has the DNA TGTGCCTCCCAGGCGGCCCTCTCCTACGAGCAGTACTTC. Amino acid sequence: CASQAALSYEQYF.

The chain combines TRBV9 with TRBJ1-3; D not resolved. V was cut by 3 bases and J by 5 bases, with 15 bases left in between. The CDR3 totals 15 residues. Germline V lookup: CDR1 SGDLS, CDR2 YYNGEE. The CDR3, as DNA: TGTGCCAGCAGCGAGGAGATCGGTAATCGAAACACCATATATTTT. Translation gives CASSEEIGNRNTIYF.

The genes are TRBV7-9 and TRBJ2-1; no clear D. Germline assignment: CDR1 SEHNR and CDR2 FQNEAQ (reference sequence). The CDR3 covers 11 residues. Trimming left V 4 bases short and J 5 bases short, with 3 bases between. CDR3 amino acids: CASSSNNEQFF. The CDR3 bases are TGTGCCAGCAGCTCTAACAATGAGCAGTTCTTC.

The CDR3 region is CASSLTRAQSYNEQFF. The CDR3 nucleotides are TGCGCCAGCAGCTTGACCCGAGCCCAGTCATACAATGAGCAGTTCTTC. This chain joins TRBV5-1 and TRBJ2-1; D gene ambiguous. CDR1 SGHRS and CDR2 YFSETQ come from the germline V gene. Trimming took 1 base from V and 4 from J, leaving 15 bases between them. The CDR3 length is 16 residues. The full variable domain, in which reference TRBV5-1 and TRBJ2-1 provide the parts outside the CDR3, is KAGVTQTPRYLIKTRGQQVTLSCSPISGHRSVSWYQQTPGQGLQFLFEYFSETQRNKGNFPGRFSGRQFSNSRSEMNVSTLELGDSALYLCASSLTRAQSYNEQFFGPGTRLTVL.

The chain employs TRBV20-1 and TRBJ2-3; D not resolved. The CDR3 totals 11 residues. Trimming stripped 6 bases from V and 4 bases from J, with 8 bases between. Per the germline V gene, CDR1 is DFQATT and CDR2 is SNEGSKA (reference sequence). The CDR3 loop is CSALRADTQYF. DNA for the CDR3: TGCAGTGCACTTCGGGCAGATACGCAGTATTTT.

The gene calls are TRBV7-9 and TRBJ1-2, with D possibly TRBD1 on 6 matching bases. Germline CDR1 reads SEHNR; CDR2 reads FQNEAQ (reference sequence). V was pared by 5 bases and J by 5 bases, with 12 bases between. CDR3 length: 13 amino acids. This CDR3 reads CASSPGQFYGYTF. Written as DNA, the CDR3 is TGTGCCAGCAGCCCCGGACAGTTTTATGGCTACACCTTC.

CDR3 in amino acids: CASSWEPTLWRGYTF. CDR3 bases: TGTGCCAGCAGTTGGGAGCCGACCCTGTGGCGGGGCTACACCTTC. The chain uses TRBV6-5 and TRBJ1-2; D is unclear. This CDR3 is built from 15 residues. Trimming took off 4 bases at V and 8 bases at J, with 20 bases between the two ends. Germline V gene lookup returns CDR1 MNHEY and CDR2 SVGAGI.

The rearrangement links TRBV7-9 to TRBJ2-1; 15 bases map to TRBD2. Trimming removed 5 bases from V and 3 bases from J; junction bases left unmatched: 8. The CDR3 sequence is 18 residues long. Germline V gives CDR1 SEHNR, CDR2 FQNEAQ (reference sequence). Written as DNA, the CDR3 is TGTGCCAGCAGCGGGACTAGCGGGGGGACCTATCACTACAATGAGCAGTTCTTC. Amino acid sequence: CASSGTSGGTYHYNEQFF. Based on the CDR3 plus reference TRBV7-9 and TRBJ2-1, the full variable domain is DTGVSQNPRHKITKRGQNVTFRCDPISEHNRLYWYRQTLGQGPEFLTYFQNEAQLEKSRLLSDRFSAERPKGSFSTLEIQRTEQGDSAMYLCASSGTSGGTYHYNEQFFGPGTRLTVL.

V and J are TRBV10-1 and TRBJ1-1; D might be TRBD1 (6 bases). V was clipped by 6 bases and J by 0 bases, with 20 bases between them. Germline lookup yields CDR1 WNHNN and CDR2 SYGVQD (reference sequence). CDR3 size: 17 residues. CDR3 sequence: CASSPGTQESVNTEAFF. DNA of the CDR3: TGCGCCAGCAGCCCCGGGACACAAGAATCGGTGAACACTGAAGCTTTCTTT.

CDR3 nucleotides: TGCGCCAGCAGCCAATTAAAGCCGTTAAATTCACCCCTCCACTTT. This codes for CASSQLKPLNSPLHF. The chain links TRBV4-1 to TRBJ1-6, with D hard to call. This CDR3 is built from 15 residues. CDR1 and CDR2 (germline): MGHRA, YSYEKL. Trimming took 2 bases from V and 7 from J, leaving 12 bases between them.

The chain employs TRBV11-2 and TRBJ2-3; a possible D gene is TRBD2 (7 bases). The CDR3 is 14 residues long. Germline CDR1 and CDR2: SGHAT and FQNNGV. Trimming left V 5 bases short and J 4 bases short, with 13 bases between. CDR3 sequence reads: CASSLRGAPDTQYF. In DNA, the CDR3 is TGTGCCAGCAGCCTTCGGGGGGCCCCAGATACGCAGTATTTT. The whole variable domain, remainder taken from reference TRBV11-2 and TRBJ2-3, is EAGVAQSPRYKIIEKRQSVAFWCNPISGHATLYWYQQILGQGPKLLIQFQNNGVVDDSQLPKDRFSAERLKGVDSTLKIQPAKLEDSAVYLCASSLRGAPDTQYFGPGTRLTVL.

CDR3 nucleotide sequence: TGCGCCAGCAGCTTGGGACAGGGGATAGATACGCAGTATTTT. It codes for CASSLGQGIDTQYF. The chain recombines TRBV5-1 with TRBJ2-3; 8 bases line up with TRBD1. The CDR3 has 14 amino acids. In germline, CDR1 is SGHRS, CDR2 YFSETQ. V was clipped by 0 bases and J by 5 bases; unmatched bases: 2. Looking up the rest from reference TRBV5-1 and TRBJ2-3 gives the full variable domain: KAGVTQTPRYLIKTRGQQVTLSCSPISGHRSVSWYQQTPGQGLQFLFEYFSETQRNKGNFPGRFSGRQFSNSRSEMNVSTLELGDSALYLCASSLGQGIDTQYFGPGTRLTVL.

The V call is TRBV4-1, the J call TRBJ2-1; 12 nucleotides align to TRBD2. CDR3 size: 17 residues. Germline V gives CDR1 MGHRA, CDR2 YSYEKL. Losses at the gene ends were 1 base for V and 8 bases for J; bases not matched to a gene: 9. CDR3 residues: CASSQGASGGASDEQFF. The CDR3 DNA reads as TGCGCCAGCAGCCAAGGCGCTAGCGGGGGGGCTTCAGATGAGCAGTTCTTC.

The chain carries TRBV18 and TRBJ1-1; a weak D match, TRBD1 (5 bases). This CDR3 has 13 amino acids. The V gene's germline CDR1 is KGHSH and CDR2 LQKENI. V lost 6 bases, J lost 1 base, and 9 bases lay in between. This CDR3 reads CASSGDRNTEAFF. CDR3 sequence (DNA): TGTGCCAGCTCGGGGGACCGGAACACTGAAGCTTTCTTT.